Following are 2 T cell receptor beta chains from one sample sequenced in a study of shared clonotypes between healthy human individuals. Assay: immunoSEQ multiplex PCR; the TCRdb copy retains only in-frame clones and omits some. The data hold some 1.4 million clones, with around 97% observed a single time. The sample was naive CD4+ T cells sorted from blood. As for subset: CD45RA+ positively selected. The receptors come from a young man in good health.

This clone is a singleton in its sample. V and J are TRBV7-2 and TRBJ2-3; possible D gene TRBD1, 6 bases. Trimming took 5 bases from V and 0 from J, leaving 9 bases between them. Germline-derived CDR1 and CDR2 are SGHTA and FQGNSA. This CDR3 is built from 14 residues. Here the CDR3 reads CASSQGWSTDTQYF. CDR3 DNA: TGTGCCAGCAGCCAGGGGTGGAGCACAGATACGCAGTATTTT. The full variable domain, completed using reference TRBV7-2 and TRBJ2-3, is GAGVSQSPSNKVTEKGKDVELRCDPISGHTALYWYRQSLGQGLEFLIYFQGNSAPDKSGLPSDRFSAERTGGSVSTLTIQRTQQEDSAVYLCASSQGWSTDTQYFGPGTRLTVL.

The CDR3 sequence: CASSPDRVLATGELFF. Written as DNA, the CDR3 is TGTGCCAGCAGCCCGGACAGGGTGCTAGCCACCGGGGAGCTGTTTTTT. The chain uses TRBV7-2 and TRBJ2-2, with TRBD1 identical over 8 bases. Trimming took 5 bases from V and 4 from J; bases not matched to a gene: 9. The length of the CDR3 is 16 residues. Germline V lookup: CDR1 SGHTA, CDR2 FQGNSA.